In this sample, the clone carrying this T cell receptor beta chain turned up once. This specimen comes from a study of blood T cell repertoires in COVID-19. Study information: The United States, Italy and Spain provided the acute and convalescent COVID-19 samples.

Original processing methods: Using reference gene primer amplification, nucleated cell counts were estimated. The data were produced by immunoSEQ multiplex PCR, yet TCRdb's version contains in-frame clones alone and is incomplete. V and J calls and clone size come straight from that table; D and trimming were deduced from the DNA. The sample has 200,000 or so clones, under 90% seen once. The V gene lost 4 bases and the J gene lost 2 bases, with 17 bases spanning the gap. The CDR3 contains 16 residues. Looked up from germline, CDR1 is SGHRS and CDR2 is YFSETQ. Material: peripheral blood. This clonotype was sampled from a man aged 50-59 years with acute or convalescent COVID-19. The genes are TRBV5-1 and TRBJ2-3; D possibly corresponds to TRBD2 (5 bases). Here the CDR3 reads CASSGRAALTTDTQYF. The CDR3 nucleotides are TGCGCCAGCAGCGGGCGGGCGGCTCTCACCACAGATACGCAGTATTTT.